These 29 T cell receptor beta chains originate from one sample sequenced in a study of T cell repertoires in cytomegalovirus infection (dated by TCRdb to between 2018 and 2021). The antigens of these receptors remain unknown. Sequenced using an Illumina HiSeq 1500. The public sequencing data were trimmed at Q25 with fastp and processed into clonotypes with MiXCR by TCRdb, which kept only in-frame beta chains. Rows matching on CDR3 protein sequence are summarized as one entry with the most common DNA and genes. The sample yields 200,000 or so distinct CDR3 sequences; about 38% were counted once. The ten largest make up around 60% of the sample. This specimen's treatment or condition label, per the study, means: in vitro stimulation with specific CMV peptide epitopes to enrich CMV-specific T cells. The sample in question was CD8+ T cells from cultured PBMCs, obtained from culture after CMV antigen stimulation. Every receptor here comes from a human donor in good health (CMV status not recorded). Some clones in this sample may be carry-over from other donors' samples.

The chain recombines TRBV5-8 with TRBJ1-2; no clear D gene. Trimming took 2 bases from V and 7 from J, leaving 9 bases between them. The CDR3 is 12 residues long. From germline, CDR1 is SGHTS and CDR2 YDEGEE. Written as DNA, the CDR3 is TGTGCCAGCAGCTTTTTTTGGGCTGGCTACACCTTC. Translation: CASSFFWAGYTF.

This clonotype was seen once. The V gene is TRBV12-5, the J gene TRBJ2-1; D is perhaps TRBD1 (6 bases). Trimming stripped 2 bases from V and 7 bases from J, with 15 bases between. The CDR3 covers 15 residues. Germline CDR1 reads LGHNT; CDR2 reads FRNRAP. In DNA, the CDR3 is TGTGCTAGTGGTTTGTCCCCCCAGGGGCATAATGAGCAGTTCTTC. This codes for CASGLSPQGHNEQFF.

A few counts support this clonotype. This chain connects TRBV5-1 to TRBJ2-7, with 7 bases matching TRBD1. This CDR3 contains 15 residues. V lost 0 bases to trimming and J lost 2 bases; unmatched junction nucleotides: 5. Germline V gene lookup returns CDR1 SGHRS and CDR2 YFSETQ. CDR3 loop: CASSLAPGQAYEQYF. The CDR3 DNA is TGCGCCAGCAGCTTGGCCCCTGGACAGGCCTACGAGCAGTACTTC.

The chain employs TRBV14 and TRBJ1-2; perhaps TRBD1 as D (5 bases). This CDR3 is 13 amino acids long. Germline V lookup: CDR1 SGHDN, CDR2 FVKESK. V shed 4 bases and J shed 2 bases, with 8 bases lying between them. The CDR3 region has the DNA TGTGCCAGCAGCCCGGCAGGGAACTATGGCTACACCTTC. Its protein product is CASSPAGNYGYTF.

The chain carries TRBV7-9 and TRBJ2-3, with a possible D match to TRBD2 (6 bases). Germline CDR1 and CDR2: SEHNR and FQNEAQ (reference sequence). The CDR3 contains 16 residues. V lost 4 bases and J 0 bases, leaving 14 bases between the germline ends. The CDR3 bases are TGTGCCAGCAGCTCCCCCCGGGACTTCAGCACAGATACGCAGTATTTT. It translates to CASSSPRDFSTDTQYF.

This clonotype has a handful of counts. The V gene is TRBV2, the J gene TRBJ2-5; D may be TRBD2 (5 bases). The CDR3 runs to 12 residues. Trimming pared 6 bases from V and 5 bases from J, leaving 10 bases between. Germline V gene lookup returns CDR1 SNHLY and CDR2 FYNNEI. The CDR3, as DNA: TGTGCCAGCAGCTCCGAGCGGGAGACCCAGTACTTC. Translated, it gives CASSSERETQYF.

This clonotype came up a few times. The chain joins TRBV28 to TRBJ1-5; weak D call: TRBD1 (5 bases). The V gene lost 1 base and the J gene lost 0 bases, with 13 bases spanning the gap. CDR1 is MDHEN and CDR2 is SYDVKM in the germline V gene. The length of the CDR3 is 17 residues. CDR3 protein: CASSLYWWGRSNQPQHF. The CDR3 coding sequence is TGTGCCAGCAGTTTATATTGGTGGGGACGTAGCAATCAGCCCCAGCATTTT.

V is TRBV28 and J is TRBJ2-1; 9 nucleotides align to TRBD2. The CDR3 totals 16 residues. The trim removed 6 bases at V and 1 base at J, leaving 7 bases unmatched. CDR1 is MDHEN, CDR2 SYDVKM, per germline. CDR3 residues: CASSLGTSRSYNEQFF. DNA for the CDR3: TGTGCCAGCAGCCTCGGGACTAGCCGGTCCTACAATGAGCAGTTCTTC.

This chain's CDR3 is CASGPDIGEQYF. The CDR3 nucleotides are TGTGCCAGCGGCCCTGATATAGGCGAGCAGTACTTC. This chain uses TRBV7-2 with TRBJ2-7; D ambiguous. Trimming left V 8 bases short and J 6 bases short, with 14 bases between. CDR3 length equals 12 residues. Germline V gene data show CDR1 as SGHTA and CDR2 as FQGNSA.

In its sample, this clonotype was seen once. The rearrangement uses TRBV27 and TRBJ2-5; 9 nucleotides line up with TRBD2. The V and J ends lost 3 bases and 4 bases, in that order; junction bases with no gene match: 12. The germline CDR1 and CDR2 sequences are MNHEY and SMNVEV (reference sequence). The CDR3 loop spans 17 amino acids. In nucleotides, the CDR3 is TGTGCCAGCAGTTTGGGTGGAAGCGGGAGGTATGGAGAGACCCAGTACTTC. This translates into CASSLGGSGRYGETQYF.

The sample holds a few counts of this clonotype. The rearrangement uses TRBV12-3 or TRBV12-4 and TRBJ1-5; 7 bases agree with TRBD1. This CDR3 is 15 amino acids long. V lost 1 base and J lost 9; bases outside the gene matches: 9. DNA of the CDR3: TGTGCCAGCAGTTTAGTCGGGACAGAAAAGGGGCCCCAGCATTTT. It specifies CASSLVGTEKGPQHF.

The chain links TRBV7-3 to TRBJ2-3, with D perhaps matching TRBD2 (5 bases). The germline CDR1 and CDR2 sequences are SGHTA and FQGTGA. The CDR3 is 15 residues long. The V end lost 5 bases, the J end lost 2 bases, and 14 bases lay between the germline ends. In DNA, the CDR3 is TGTGCCAGCAGCCAAGGACTCATCCACACAGATACGCAGTATTTT. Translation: CASSQGLIHTDTQYF.

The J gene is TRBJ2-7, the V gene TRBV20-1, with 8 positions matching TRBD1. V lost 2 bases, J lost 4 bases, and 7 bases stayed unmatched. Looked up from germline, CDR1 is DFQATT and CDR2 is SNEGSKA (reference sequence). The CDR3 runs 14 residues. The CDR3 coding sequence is TGCAGTGCTAGAATGCGGGACAGGTTTTACGAGCAGTACTTC. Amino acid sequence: CSARMRDRFYEQYF.

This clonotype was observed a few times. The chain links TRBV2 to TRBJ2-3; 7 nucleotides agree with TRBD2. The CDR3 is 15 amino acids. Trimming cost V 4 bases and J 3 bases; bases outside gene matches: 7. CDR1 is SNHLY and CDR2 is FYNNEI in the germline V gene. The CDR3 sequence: CASSGLAEITDTQYF. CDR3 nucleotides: TGTGCCAGCAGTGGGCTAGCGGAAATTACAGATACGCAGTATTTT.

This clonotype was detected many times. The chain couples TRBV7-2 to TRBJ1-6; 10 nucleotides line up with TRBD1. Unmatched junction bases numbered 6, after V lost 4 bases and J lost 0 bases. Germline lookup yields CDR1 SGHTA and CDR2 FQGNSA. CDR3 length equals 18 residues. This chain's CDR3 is CASSYSWTGGSYNSPLHF. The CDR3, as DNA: TGTGCCAGCAGCTATAGCTGGACAGGGGGCTCCTATAATTCACCCCTCCACTTT.

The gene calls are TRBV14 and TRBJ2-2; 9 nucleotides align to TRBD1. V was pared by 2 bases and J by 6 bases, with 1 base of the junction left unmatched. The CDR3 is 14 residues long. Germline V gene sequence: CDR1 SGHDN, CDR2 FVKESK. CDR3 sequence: CASSQRTGAGELFF. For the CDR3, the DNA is TGTGCCAGCAGCCAACGGACAGGGGCCGGGGAGCTGTTTTTT.

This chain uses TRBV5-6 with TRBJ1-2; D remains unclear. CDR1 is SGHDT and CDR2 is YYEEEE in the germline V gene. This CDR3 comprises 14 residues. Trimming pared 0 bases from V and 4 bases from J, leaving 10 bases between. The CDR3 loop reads CASSLGESVYGYTF. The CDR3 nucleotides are TGTGCCAGCAGCTTGGGGGAGTCGGTCTATGGCTACACCTTC.

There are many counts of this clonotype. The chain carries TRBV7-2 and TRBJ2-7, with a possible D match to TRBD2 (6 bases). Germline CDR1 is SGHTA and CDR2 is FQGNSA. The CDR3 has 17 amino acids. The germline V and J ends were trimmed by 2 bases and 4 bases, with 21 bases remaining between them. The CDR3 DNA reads TGTGCCAGCAGCTTAAGTTCGGGACTCCGGGGTCGATACGAGCAGTACTTC. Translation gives CASSLSSGLRGRYEQYF.

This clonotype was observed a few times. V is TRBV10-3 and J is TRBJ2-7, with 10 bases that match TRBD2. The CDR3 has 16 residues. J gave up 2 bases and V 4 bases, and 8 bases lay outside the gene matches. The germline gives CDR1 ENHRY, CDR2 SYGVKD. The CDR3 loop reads CAISGPGTSETYEQYF. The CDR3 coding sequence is TGTGCCATCAGTGGGCCCGGGACTAGCGAAACCTACGAGCAGTACTTC.

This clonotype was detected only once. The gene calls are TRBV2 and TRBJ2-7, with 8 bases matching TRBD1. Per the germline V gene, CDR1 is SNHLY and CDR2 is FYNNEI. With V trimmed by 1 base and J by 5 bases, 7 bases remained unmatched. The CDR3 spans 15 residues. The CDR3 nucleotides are TGTGCCAGCAGTGAAGTACAGGGGGTTAGAAACGAGCAGTACTTC. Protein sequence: CASSEVQGVRNEQYF.

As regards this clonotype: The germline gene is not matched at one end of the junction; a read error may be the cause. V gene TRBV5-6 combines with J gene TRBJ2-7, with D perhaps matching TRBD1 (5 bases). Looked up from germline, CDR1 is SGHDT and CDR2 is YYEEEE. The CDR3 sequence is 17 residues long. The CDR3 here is CASSQMLFLDTHYVQYF. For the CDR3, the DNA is TGTGCCAGCAGCCAGATGCTCTTCTTGGACACGCACTACGTGCAGTACTTC.

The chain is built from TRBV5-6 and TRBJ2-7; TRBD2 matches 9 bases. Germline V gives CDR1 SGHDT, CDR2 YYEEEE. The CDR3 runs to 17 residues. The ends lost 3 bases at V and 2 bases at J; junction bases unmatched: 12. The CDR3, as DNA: TGTGCCAGCAGCTCCCCCATAGCGGGAGAGGTTCCCTACGAGCAGTACTTC. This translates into CASSSPIAGEVPYEQYF.

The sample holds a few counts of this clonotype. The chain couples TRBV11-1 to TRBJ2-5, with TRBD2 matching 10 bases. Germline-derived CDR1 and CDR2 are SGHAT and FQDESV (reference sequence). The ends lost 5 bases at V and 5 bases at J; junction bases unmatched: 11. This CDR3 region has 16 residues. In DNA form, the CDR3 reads TGTGCCAGCAGCACCGGCACAGCGGGGGGGATGGAGACCCAGTACTTC. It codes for CASSTGTAGGMETQYF.

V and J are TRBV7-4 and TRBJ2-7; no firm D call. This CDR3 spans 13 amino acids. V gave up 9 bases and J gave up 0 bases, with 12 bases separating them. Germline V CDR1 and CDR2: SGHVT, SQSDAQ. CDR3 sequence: CASSNTISYEQYF. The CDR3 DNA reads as TGTGCCAGTAGCAACACAATCTCCTACGAGCAGTACTTC.

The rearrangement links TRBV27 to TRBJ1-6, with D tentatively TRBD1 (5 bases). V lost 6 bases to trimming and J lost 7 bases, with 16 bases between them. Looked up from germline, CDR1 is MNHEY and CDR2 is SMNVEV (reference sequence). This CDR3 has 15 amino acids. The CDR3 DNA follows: TGTGCCAGCAGATATGGGACGGAGGAGAATTCACCCCTCCACTTT. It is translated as CASRYGTEENSPLHF.

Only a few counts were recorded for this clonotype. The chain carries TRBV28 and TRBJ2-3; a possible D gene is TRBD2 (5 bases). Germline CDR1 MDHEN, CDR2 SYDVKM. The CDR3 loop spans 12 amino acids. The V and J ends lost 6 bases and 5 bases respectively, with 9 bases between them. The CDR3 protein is CASRYGEDTQYF. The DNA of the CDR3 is TGTGCCAGCAGATACGGGGAAGATACGCAGTATTTT.

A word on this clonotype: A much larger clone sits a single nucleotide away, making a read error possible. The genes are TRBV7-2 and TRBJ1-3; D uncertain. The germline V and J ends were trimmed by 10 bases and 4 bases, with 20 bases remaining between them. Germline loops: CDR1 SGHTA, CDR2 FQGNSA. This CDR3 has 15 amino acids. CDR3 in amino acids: CANRGPPGGGNTIYF. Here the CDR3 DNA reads TGTGCCAACAGAGGACCCCCCGGCGGGGGAAACACCATATATTTT.

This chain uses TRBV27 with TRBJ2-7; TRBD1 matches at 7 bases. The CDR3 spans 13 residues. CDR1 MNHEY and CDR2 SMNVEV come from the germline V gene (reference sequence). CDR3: CAAGDSGYYEQYF. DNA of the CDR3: TGTGCAGCCGGGGACAGTGGGTACTACGAGCAGTACTTC.

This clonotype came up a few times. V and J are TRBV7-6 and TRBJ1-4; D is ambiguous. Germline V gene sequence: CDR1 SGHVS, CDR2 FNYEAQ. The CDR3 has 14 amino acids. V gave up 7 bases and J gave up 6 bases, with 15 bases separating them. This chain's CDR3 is CASIGPFSHEKLFF. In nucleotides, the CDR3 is TGTGCCAGCATAGGACCTTTCTCCCATGAAAAACTGTTTTTT.